A single sample gave rise to the 22 T cell receptor beta chains below, sequenced in a study of technical replicates of blood from a few donors. The data were produced by immunoSEQ multiplex PCR, yet TCRdb's version contains in-frame clones alone and is incomplete. The sample lists 60,000 to 85,000 clones, around 95% occurring once. The sequenced material came from T cells isolated from PBMCs. These receptors were obtained from a human donor in good health.

The chain couples TRBV13 to TRBJ2-5; 9 bases align to TRBD1. The CDR3 has 14 residues. Trimming took 2 bases from V and 3 from J; bases not matched to a gene: 1. Germline CDR1 reads PRHDT; CDR2 reads FYEKMQ (reference sequence). The CDR3 loop is CASSLRDREETQYF. CDR3 coding DNA: TGTGCCAGCAGCTTACGGGACAGGGAAGAGACCCAGTACTTC.

The rearrangement uses TRBV29-1 and TRBJ2-7, with 9 bases identical to TRBD1. CDR1 SQVTM and CDR2 ANQGSEA come from the germline V gene. Trimming took 6 bases from V and 3 from J; bases not matched to a gene: 9. The CDR3 contains 14 residues. CDR3: CSVSGTGKNYEQYF. The CDR3 DNA reads as TGCAGCGTCTCCGGGACAGGGAAAAACTACGAGCAGTACTTC.

The V gene is TRBV11-2, the J gene TRBJ2-7; D gene unclear. There are 11 residues in the CDR3. Trimming removed 5 bases at V and 3 bases at J, with 5 bases between. Germline loops: CDR1 SGHAT, CDR2 FQNNGV. The CDR3 DNA reads TGTGCCAGCAGCCCCTTCTACGAGCAGTACTTC. Its protein is CASSPFYEQYF.

V is TRBV6-5 and J is TRBJ2-1; D gene unclear. Trimming cost V 4 bases and J 1 base, with 5 bases left between them. The CDR3 consists of 13 residues. Per germline, CDR1 MNHEY and CDR2 SVGAGI. This CDR3 is CASSSTSYNEQFF. The CDR3 DNA follows: TGTGCCAGCAGTTCGACTTCCTACAATGAGCAGTTCTTC.

The rearrangement uses TRBV19 and TRBJ2-7; 8 bases match TRBD1. This CDR3 is 13 amino acids long. Germline-derived CDR1 and CDR2 are LNHDA and SQIVND (reference sequence). The trim removed 7 bases at V and 3 bases at J, leaving 5 bases unmatched. CDR3 DNA: TGTGCCAGTAAGCTACAGGGGGACTACGAGCAGTACTTC. This translates into CASKLQGDYEQYF.

The chain combines TRBV29-1 with TRBJ2-3, with D possibly TRBD1 on 5 matching bases. Trimming pared 4 bases from V and 2 bases from J, leaving 10 bases between. Looked up from germline, CDR1 is SQVTM and CDR2 is ANQGSEA. The CDR3 is 13 residues long. CDR3 sequence: CSVVGHLTDTQYF. CDR3 sequence (DNA): TGCAGCGTTGTGGGGCACCTCACAGATACGCAGTATTTT.

The V and J genes are TRBV9 and TRBJ2-5, with 11 bases that match TRBD2. The CDR3 is made up of 16 amino acids. With 4 bases clipped from V and 3 bases from J, the junction kept 8 bases outside the gene matches. Germline CDR1 SGDLS, CDR2 YYNGEE. CDR3 nucleotides: TGTGCCAGCAGCACTCGACTAGCGGGATTTGAAGAGACCCAGTACTTC. This gives the protein CASSTRLAGFEETQYF.

This chain joins TRBV13 and TRBJ2-7; TRBD1 matches 8 bases. Germline V gene sequence: CDR1 PRHDT, CDR2 FYEKMQ (reference sequence). V trimming: 4 bases; J trimming: 1 base; junction bases outside the gene matches: 6. The length of the CDR3 is 15 residues. The CDR3 loop reads CASSSLRDRSYEQYF. The CDR3 DNA reads as TGTGCCAGCAGCTCTCTCCGGGACAGGTCCTACGAGCAGTACTTC.

The gene calls are TRBV25-1 and TRBJ1-2, with D uncertain. This CDR3 contains 15 residues. The V and J ends lost 1 base and 2 bases respectively, with 11 bases between them. Germline CDR1 reads MGHDK; CDR2 reads SYGVNS. This chain's CDR3 is CASSEFVGGNYGYTF. Written as DNA, the CDR3 is TGTGCCAGCAGTGAATTTGTAGGAGGGAACTATGGCTACACCTTC.

Written as DNA, the CDR3 is TGTGCCAGCAGTTGGGGGGGCAATCAGCCCCAGCATTTT. It is translated as CASSWGGNQPQHF. The rearrangement joins TRBV27 to TRBJ1-5, with a tentative D call TRBD1 (5 bases). V was shortened by 4 bases and J by 2 bases, with 6 bases between the two germline ends. CDR3 size: 13 residues. Germline loops: CDR1 MNHEY, CDR2 SMNVEV (reference sequence).

The chain links TRBV28 to TRBJ2-2; TRBD1 matches at 7 bases. Per the germline V gene, CDR1 is MDHEN and CDR2 is SYDVKM. Trimming cost V 4 bases and J 4 bases; bases outside gene matches: 6. This CDR3 spans 15 amino acids. In DNA, the CDR3 is TGTGCCAGCAGTTGGGACAGCCTAGGCACCGGGGAGCTGTTTTTT. It yields the protein CASSWDSLGTGELFF.

The chain is built from TRBV25-1 and TRBJ2-5; D remains unclear. V dropped 4 bases and J dropped 2 bases, with 17 bases sitting between them. This CDR3 comprises 16 residues. Per germline, CDR1 MGHDK and CDR2 SYGVNS. In nucleotides, the CDR3 is TGTGCCAGCAGTGTCGACTCCAGACGAGAACAAGAGACCCAGTACTTC. It encodes CASSVDSRREQETQYF.

The chain has TRBV9 and TRBJ2-1, with 9 bases lining up with TRBD2. Unmatched junction bases numbered 12, after V lost 4 bases and J lost 7 bases. In germline, CDR1 is SGDLS, CDR2 YYNGEE. The CDR3 has 16 amino acids. CDR3 nucleotides: TGTGCCAGCAGCCTATCAGGACTAGCGACCATTAATGAGCAGTTCTTC. As protein: CASSLSGLATINEQFF. The complete variable domain, with remaining parts taken from reference TRBV9 and TRBJ2-1, reads DSGVTQTPKHLITATGQRVTLRCSPRSGDLSVYWYQQSLDQGLQFLIQYYNGEERAKGNILERFSAQQFPDLHSELNLSSLELGDSALYFCASSLSGLATINEQFFGPGTRLTVL.

The chain is built from TRBV15 and TRBJ2-7; 12 bases are a match to TRBD2. Trimming at V came to 2 bases and at J to 0 bases, leaving 5 bases not matched to a gene. This CDR3 is built from 17 residues. From germline, CDR1 is LNHNV and CDR2 YYDKDF (reference sequence). DNA of the CDR3: TGTGCCACCAGCAGATGGACTAGCGGGATTATCTCCTACGAGCAGTACTTC. Translating gives CATSRWTSGIISYEQYF. Using reference TRBV15 and TRBJ2-7 for the parts outside the CDR3, the full variable domain is DAMVIQNPRYQVTQFGKPVTLSCSQTLNHNVMYWYQQKSSQAPKLLFHYYDKDFNNEADTPDNFQSRRPNTSFCFLDIRSPGLGDTAMYLCATSRWTSGIISYEQYFGPGTRLTVT.

The V and J genes are TRBV4-1 and TRBJ2-5; TRBD1 is a possible D gene (6 bases). This CDR3 spans 14 amino acids. V was shortened by 3 bases and J by 2 bases, with 10 bases between the two germline ends. Germline CDR1 and CDR2: MGHRA and YSYEKL. The CDR3 here is CASSHPRGQETQYF. The CDR3, as DNA: TGCGCCAGCAGCCATCCTAGGGGGCAAGAGACCCAGTACTTC.

The chain couples TRBV14 to TRBJ2-1, with D perhaps TRBD2 (6 bases). This CDR3 contains 14 residues. Trimming removed 4 bases from V and 9 bases from J, with 16 bases in between. The V gene's germline CDR1 is SGHDN and CDR2 FVKESK. The CDR3 nucleotides read TGTGCCAGCAGCCCTACGGGAGAGTCGGGTGAGCAGTTCTTC. Translating gives CASSPTGESGEQFF.

The chain couples TRBV21-1 to TRBJ1-2; the D call of TRBD1 is as the table states it, not checked on the DNA. TRBV21-1 has pseudogene status. The CDR3 contains 12 residues. Here the CDR3 reads CASSIDRYGYTF. CDR3 DNA: TGTGCCAGCAGCATAGACAGGTATGGCTACACCTTC.

V usage is TRBV9 and J usage is TRBJ2-6, with TRBD1 matching over 8 bases. The CDR3 covers 17 residues. CDR1 and CDR2 from the germline V gene are SGDLS and YYNGEE. V lost 2 bases to trimming and J lost 0 bases; unmatched junction nucleotides: 4. CDR3 nucleotides: TGTGCCAGCAGCGTCTCAGGGGGCAGCTCTGGGGCCAACGTCCTGACTTTC. Translation gives CASSVSGGSSGANVLTF.

This clone was seen just once. The chain links TRBV11-2 to TRBJ1-1; possibly TRBD1 for D (6 bases). Germline lookup yields CDR1 SGHAT and CDR2 FQNNGV. The CDR3 is made up of 15 amino acids. V was pared by 3 bases and J by 6 bases, with 17 bases between. The CDR3 protein is CASSLAGGARAEAFF. In DNA, the CDR3 is TGTGCCAGCAGCTTGGCGGGGGGGGCGAGAGCTGAAGCTTTCTTT.

This clone was observed once. This sequence joins TRBV19 and TRBJ2-5, with 8 bases lining up with TRBD1. The CDR3 loop spans 13 amino acids. The V and J ends lost 7 bases and 2 bases, in that order; junction bases with no gene match: 3. Germline CDR1 and CDR2: LNHDA and SQIVND (reference sequence). The CDR3 DNA follows: TGTGCCAGTACAGGGGGCCCTCAAGAGACCCAGTACTTC. It translates to CASTGGPQETQYF.

V is TRBV7-2 and J is TRBJ2-5; weak D call: TRBD1 (6 bases). Trimming took 0 bases from V and 4 from J, leaving 12 bases between them. CDR3 length equals 15 residues. The germline gives CDR1 SGHTA, CDR2 FQGNSA. CDR3 sequence reads: CASSLASLGGETQYF. CDR3 coding DNA: TGTGCCAGCAGCTTAGCCTCTCTAGGGGGAGAGACCCAGTACTTC.

The genes are TRBV14 and TRBJ2-7; 9 nucleotides line up with TRBD2. The ends lost 5 bases at V and 3 bases at J; junction bases unmatched: 11. This CDR3 comprises 16 residues. Germline CDR1 is SGHDN and CDR2 is FVKESK. CDR3 region: CASSSTRLAVNYEQYF. The CDR3 DNA follows: TGTGCCAGCAGCTCGACGAGACTAGCGGTAAACTACGAGCAGTACTTC.